This is a list of T cell receptor beta chains from one sample in a study of cytomegalovirus exposure and HLA in healthy donors. Libraries were prepared by immunoSEQ multiplex PCR; TCRdb keeps only in-frame clonotypes and omits some of them. The data contain some 190,000 clones, about 80% of them singletons. The specimen was PBMCs. The receptors come from a woman aged 25 to 39 in good health and CMV-seronegative. The CDR3 runs from the conserved cysteine through the conserved F or W. D genes are given only for firm matches. Clone size is given for some rows only: seen once, a few or many times, or a class if the clone is expanded.

>TRBD1|TRBV30|-|TRBJ2-6
CAWGRLGQGFGANVLTF
TGTGCCTGGGGGCGACTGGGACAGGGGTTTGGGGCCAACGTCCTGACTTTC
>TRBD1|TRBV28|few|TRBJ2-7
CASISGQSTYEQYF
TGTGCCAGCATCTCGGGACAGTCAACCTACGAGCAGTACTTC
>-|TRBV6-6|-|TRBJ1-2
CASSRGGTGPHTF
TGTGCCAGCAGTCGAGGGGGAACAGGGCCCCACACCTTC
>-|TRBV18|-|TRBJ1-5
CASSPSGSNQPQHF
TGTGCCAGCTCACCGTCGGGATCAAATCAGCCCCAGCATTTT
>-|TRBV6-4|-|TRBJ1-1
CASSETQNTEAFF
TGTGCCAGCAGTGAGACACAGAACACTGAAGCTTTCTTT
>TRBD1|TRBV5-1|-|TRBJ2-1
CASTEAGQAQGEQFF
TGCGCCAGCACCGAAGCAGGACAGGCCCAGGGGGAGCAGTTCTTC
>TRBD1|TRBV2|-|TRBJ1-5
CASKDRRNQPQHF
TGTGCCAGCAAGGACAGGAGAAATCAGCCCCAGCATTTT
>-|TRBV6-5|-|TRBJ1-1
CASSSFIWGGGTEAFF
TGTGCCAGCAGTTCCTTCATATGGGGAGGTGGCACTGAAGCTTTCTTT
>-|TRBV7-2|-|TRBJ1-2
CASSWTETNYGYTF
TGTGCCAGCAGCTGGACAGAGACTAACTATGGCTACACCTTC
>-|TRBV14|-|TRBJ2-7
CASSPRASGTYEQYF
TGTGCCAGCAGCCCCCGGGCCAGCGGCACCTACGAGCAGTACTTC
>TRBD2|TRBV5-1|-|TRBJ2-5
CASSFSGGAEETQYF
TGCGCCAGCAGCTTTAGCGGGGGGGCTGAGGAGACCCAGTACTTC
>-|TRBV6-1|many|TRBJ1-1
CASSAAENTEAFF
TGTGCCAGCAGTGCCGCGGAGAACACTGAAGCTTTCTTT
>-|TRBV7-2|-|TRBJ2-3
CASSTRQVPYTQYF
TGTGCCAGCAGCACCCGACAGGTCCCGTATACGCAGTATTTT
>TRBD1|TRBV4-2|-|TRBJ2-5
CASSRRQGLQETQYF
TGTGCCAGCAGCCGAAGACAGGGCTTACAAGAGACCCAGTACTTC
>TRBD1|TRBV18|once|TRBJ1-1
CASSLTPTGWDTEAFF
TGTGCCAGCTCACTAACGCCGACAGGGTGGGACACTGAAGCTTTCTTT
>-|TRBV4-2|-|TRBJ2-3
CASSQELAGTDTQYF
TGTGCCAGCAGCCAAGAGTTAGCGGGCACAGATACGCAGTATTTT
>TRBD1|TRBV5-6|-|TRBJ2-5
CASSFLYRGDDQETQYF
TGTGCCAGCAGCTTTCTTTACAGGGGGGACGACCAAGAGACCCAGTACTTC